The present entry profiles one T cell receptor beta chain with its context. Its antigen is still unknown. Base-call qualities are not available, and no considerably larger clone is one nucleotide away. The sample is drawn from a study of siplizumab effects on memory and regulatory T cells (dated by TCRdb to between 2018 and 2021). Concerning the study at large: The effect of the anti-CD2 antibody siplizumab on alloreactive T-cell subsets was examined in allogeneic mixed lymphocyte reactions constructed from human PBMCs.

Study-level results and caveats: About 75-95% of proliferating CD4+ or CD8+ clones could not be given a naive or memory phenotype. Among mappable alloreactive CD4+ clones, an average Treg-derived fraction of about 70% was observed with siplizumab, compared with roughly 27% in control reactions. The cumulative frequency of alloreactive sequences that could be traced back to unstimulated CD4+ memory T cells was significantly reduced by siplizumab. No functional confirmation was obtained for the suppressive function of proliferating Tregs from siplizumab cultures. Greater diversity appeared to be present in unstimulated naive T cells than in memory T cells, and a substantial contribution to the alloresponse seemed to be made by naive cells. Because sequences at frequencies below about 10^-5 were poorly captured, only a minor fraction of alloreactive clones could be mapped back to unstimulated subsets.

The receptor library was made with the immunoSEQ multiplex PCR assay. Roughly 10^5 TCR templates per sample were assayed on the deep sequencing platform. Genomic DNA extracted from sorted T cells was used for TCRbeta CDR3 sequencing. As for the original processing: The R programming language was used for the clonal analysis of the TCRbeta CDR3 data. Alloreactive CD4+ and CD8+ clones were identified by comparing unstimulated samples to CFSE-low samples taken after the reaction. Alloreactive CD4+ clones were assigned to regulatory or non-regulatory origin by matching sequences to sorted unstimulated Treg and non-Treg repertoires. Here the immuneACCESS table is served through TCRdb, limited to in-frame sequences with V and J called. Missing clones are a known gap in these copies; in checked studies unresolved V genes cover under half, and the rest lacks a known reason. That table supplies the V and J calls and clone size; D and trimming were determined from the DNA. In this sample the table shows tens of thousands of clones, 88% of which occur a single time. 1.5% to 2% of the sample is in the top ten clones.

TCRbeta CDR3 sequencing was performed on sorted unstimulated T cells and on proliferating T cells recovered from mixed lymphocyte reactions. Fresh whole blood from fewer than 12 HLA-typed healthy donors was used to isolate PBMCs. Unstimulated CD4+ regulatory T cells were FACS-sorted to map the origin of alloreactive clones. V is cut by 8 bases and J by 4 bases, and the space between the germline ends is 14 bases. As encoded in the germline V gene, CDR1 is MNHEY while CDR2 is SVGAGI. There are 14 amino acids in the CDR3, from cysteine to phenylalanine inclusive. Here the CDR3 DNA is all that survives: 42 bases in frame from base 1.

This receptor was taken from a human donor in good health. The chain is made from TRBV6-5 and TRBJ1-4; no D gene call is confident. Sequenced input: Tregs sorted from blood. The CDR3 sequence is CASGELGFNEKLFF. The base sequence is TGTGCCAGCGGGGAATTGGGGTTTAATGAAAAACTGTTTTTT.